Shown below are 23 T cell receptor beta chains from a single sample sequenced in a study of OX40 agonist ivuxolimab in advanced cancers. The repertoire was sequenced with immunoSEQ multiplex PCR; TCRdb's copy has only in-frame clones and lacks some. The table records about 64,000 clones, around 90% of them present only once. Specimen: CD4+ or CD8+ T cells sorted from blood, collected in a trial of the OX40 agonist ivuxolimab. The receptors were gathered from an adult with an advanced solid tumor such as melanoma, head and neck, liver or kidney cancer.

The rearrangement links TRBV7-9 to TRBJ1-1, with D possibly matching TRBD1 (6 bases). CDR3 length equals 16 residues. CDR1 is SEHNR and CDR2 is FQNEAQ in the germline V gene (reference sequence). V lost 5 bases and J 5 bases, leaving 21 bases between the germline ends. CDR3 in amino acids: CASSRRGGAGNTEAFF. The DNA of the CDR3 is TGTGCCAGCAGCCGCCGGGGGGGCGCGGGAAATACTGAAGCTTTCTTT.

The V gene is TRBV9, the J gene TRBJ2-7, with 10 bases that match TRBD1. Germline V gene lookup returns CDR1 SGDLS and CDR2 YYNGEE. The CDR3 is 16 amino acids. V shed 4 bases and J 7 bases; nucleotides not matched to a gene: 14. The CDR3 region is CASSPGIRDRGGEQYF. The CDR3 bases are TGTGCCAGCAGCCCCGGGATCCGGGACAGGGGTGGAGAGCAGTACTTC.

The chain uses TRBV25-1 and TRBJ2-1; 9 bases fit TRBD1. The CDR3 sequence is 15 residues long. J gave up 7 bases and V 3 bases, and 7 bases lay outside the gene matches. Germline V gene data show CDR1 as MGHDK and CDR2 as SYGVNS. The CDR3 bases are TGTGCCAGCAGTGACGGACAGGGGTTTATGAATGAGCAGTTCTTC. Its translation: CASSDGQGFMNEQFF.

This chain joins TRBV29-1 and TRBJ1-2; D might be TRBD1 (5 bases). The V gene's germline CDR1 is SQVTM and CDR2 ANQGSEA. This CDR3 has 11 amino acids. Trimming took off 4 bases at V and 4 bases at J, with 7 bases between the two ends. The CDR3 sequence is CSVVGRYGYTF. CDR3 sequence (DNA): TGCAGCGTTGTGGGGCGCTATGGCTACACCTTC.

The chain has TRBV7-9 and TRBJ1-4; maybe TRBD1 (5 bases). The CDR3 runs to 15 residues. Germline values: CDR1 SEHNR, CDR2 FQNEAQ (reference sequence). With 1 base removed from V and 4 bases from J, the gap between germline ends came to 10 bases. CDR3 sequence reads: CASSLDPQGNEKLFF. The CDR3 DNA sequence: TGTGCCAGCAGCTTAGATCCCCAGGGTAATGAAAAACTGTTTTTT.

This chain connects TRBV7-9 to TRBJ2-3; TRBD1 aligns across 8 bases. Germline V CDR1 and CDR2: SEHNR, FQNEAQ (reference sequence). V dropped 0 bases and J dropped 4; count of bases not matched to a gene: 3. The CDR3 loop spans 15 amino acids. The CDR3 DNA reads TGTGCCAGCAGCTTAGCAGGGACAGGACCAGATACGCAGTATTTT. This sequence encodes CASSLAGTGPDTQYF.

This clone was seen only once. The chain joins TRBV5-1 to TRBJ2-5, with TRBD2 matching 7 bases. There are 16 residues in the CDR3. V lost 0 bases and J lost 1; bases outside the gene matches: 6. The germline gives CDR1 SGHRS, CDR2 YFSETQ. CDR3 in DNA: TGCGCCAGCAGCTTGGCTCCTTCGGGGGGCCAAGAGACCCAGTACTTC. The encoded protein is CASSLAPSGGQETQYF.

This chain uses TRBV6-6 with TRBJ2-7, with TRBD2 identical over 12 bases. The length of the CDR3 is 15 residues. V lost 6 bases, J lost 5 bases, and 8 bases stayed unmatched. CDR1 is MNHNY and CDR2 is SVGAGI in the germline V gene (reference sequence). DNA for the CDR3: TGTGCCAGCAGCCAAAAGACTAGCGGGAGCCACGAGCAGTACTTC. As protein: CASSQKTSGSHEQYF.

The V gene is TRBV6-1, the J gene TRBJ1-2; a weak D match, TRBD1 (6 bases). Germline V gene sequence: CDR1 MNHNS, CDR2 SASEGT. V was clipped by 1 base and J by 2 bases, with 8 bases between them. CDR3 length equals 14 residues. The CDR3: CASSEVGQNYGYTF. CDR3 nucleotides: TGTGCCAGCAGTGAAGTTGGACAGAACTATGGCTACACCTTC.

V is TRBV11-1 and J is TRBJ2-2; 7 positions match TRBD1. The CDR3 is 12 residues long. Looked up from germline, CDR1 is SGHAT and CDR2 is FQDESV (reference sequence). Germline trimming cut 10 bases from V and 6 bases from J; bases unmatched to any gene: 5. The CDR3 loop reads CATPGGPGELFF. CDR3 in DNA: TGTGCCACCCCAGGGGGTCCCGGGGAGCTGTTTTTT. Full variable domain (rest looked up from reference TRBV11-1 and TRBJ2-2): EAEVAQSPRYKITEKSQAVAFWCDPISGHATLYWYRQILGQGPELLVQFQDESVVDDSQLPKDRFSAERLKGVDSTLKIQPAELGDSAMYLCATPGGPGELFFGEGSRLTVL.

As to this clone: The sample holds other DNA sequences that translate to the same CDR3. V and J are TRBV5-5 and TRBJ2-7; the D is unclear. Trimming cost V 0 bases and J 2 bases, with 3 bases left between them. This CDR3 has 12 residues. Germline CDR1 is SGHKS and CDR2 is YYEKEE (reference sequence). The CDR3 is CASSLVAYEQYF. CDR3 nucleotide sequence: TGTGCCAGCAGCTTGGTAGCCTACGAGCAGTACTTC.

This chain links TRBV7-6 with TRBJ2-5; D might be TRBD1 or TRBD2, each matching 5 bases. The CDR3 runs 16 residues. V shed 1 base and J shed 4 bases, with 16 bases lying between them. Per germline, CDR1 SGHVS and CDR2 FNYEAQ. CDR3 sequence (DNA): TGTGCCAGCAGCTTAGGGGGGACCACCCTGGGAGAGACCCAGTACTTC. Amino acids: CASSLGGTTLGETQYF.

The rearrangement joins TRBV7-2 to TRBJ2-1; 7 nucleotides agree with TRBD2. The J segment lost 7 bases and the V segment lost 1 base, leaving 7 bases of the junction unmatched. This CDR3 has 15 residues. Germline values: CDR1 SGHTA, CDR2 FQGNSA. In DNA, the CDR3 is TGTGCCAGCAGCTTAGGGGGGAGGGCCGGTAATGAGCAGTTCTTC. This codes for CASSLGGRAGNEQFF.

This chain links TRBV9 with TRBJ1-1, with D unclear. The ends were cut back, 4 bases at V and 2 bases at J, with 12 bases in the middle. In germline, CDR1 is SGDLS, CDR2 YYNGEE. CDR3 length: 14 amino acids. The CDR3 DNA sequence: TGTGCCAGCAGCCCCCAGTATGGAAACACTGAAGCTTTCTTT. Translated, it gives CASSPQYGNTEAFF.

J is TRBJ1-4 and V is TRBV5-4; perhaps TRBD1 as D (6 bases). This CDR3 is 17 amino acids long. Germline V CDR1 and CDR2: SGHNT, YYREEE (reference sequence). Deletions cut 0 bases from V and 3 bases from J, with 15 bases between. CDR3 nucleotides: TGTGCCAGCAGCTTGGCAGGGGCCCGCGGTGCTAATGAAAAACTGTTTTTT. As protein: CASSLAGARGANEKLFF.

The genes are TRBV2 and TRBJ2-3; 8 positions agree with TRBD2. J lost 6 bases, V lost 0 bases, and 8 bases had no gene match. CDR1 and CDR2 from the germline V gene are SNHLY and FYNNEI. The CDR3 loop spans 16 amino acids. Here the CDR3 reads CASSEAPGTSSDTQYF. The CDR3 bases are TGTGCCAGCAGTGAAGCGCCCGGGACTAGTTCTGATACGCAGTATTTT.

CDR3 amino acids: CASTPSVGESYEQYF. CDR3 coding DNA: TGCGCCAGCACCCCTAGCGTCGGAGAGTCCTACGAGCAGTACTTC. The chain joins TRBV5-1 to TRBJ2-7, with D perhaps matching TRBD2 (6 bases). CDR1 SGHRS and CDR2 YFSETQ come from the germline V gene. The CDR3 runs 15 residues. V dropped 6 bases and J dropped 1 base, with 17 bases sitting between them.

V gene TRBV6-6 combines with J gene TRBJ2-1; 9 positions agree with TRBD1. The CDR3 has 13 residues. V trimming: 6 bases; J trimming: 7 bases; junction bases outside the gene matches: 4. CDR1 MNHNY and CDR2 SVGAGI come from the germline V gene (reference sequence). The CDR3 protein is CASRGTGINEQFF. CDR3 nucleotide sequence: TGTGCCAGCAGGGGGACAGGGATAAATGAGCAGTTCTTC.

This clone showed up just once. The rearrangement links TRBV5-4 to TRBJ2-7; D is uncertain. CDR1 and CDR2 (germline): SGHNT, YYREEE (reference sequence). The CDR3 covers 11 residues. Between the trimmed V and J ends, which lost 0 bases and 5 bases, there was a span of 3 bases. In DNA form, the CDR3 reads TGTGCCAGCAGCTTGGCCAACGAGCAGTACTTC. As protein: CASSLANEQYF. The variable domain in full, with the rest retrieved from reference TRBV5-4 and TRBJ2-7, is ETGVTQSPTHLIKTRGQQVTLRCSSQSGHNTVSWYQQALGQGPQFIFQYYREEENGRGNFPPRFSGLQFPNYSSELNVNALELDDSALYLCASSLANEQYFGPGTRLTVT.

The rearrangement uses TRBV19 and TRBJ2-2; unclear D gene. Germline CDR1 reads LNHDA; CDR2 reads SQIVND (reference sequence). Trimming left V 11 bases short and J 1 base short, with 14 bases between. CDR3 length equals 14 residues. The CDR3 sequence: CASHPGLNTGELFF. The CDR3 DNA reads as TGTGCCTCCCACCCGGGCCTGAACACCGGGGAGCTGTTTTTT.

The V call is TRBV7-2, the J call TRBJ1-5; D not resolved. Deletions cut 4 bases from V and 0 bases from J, with 7 bases between. Germline CDR1 SGHTA, CDR2 FQGNSA. This CDR3 has 14 residues. The CDR3 spells CASSSDNSNQPQHF. The CDR3 DNA reads TGTGCCAGCAGCTCCGACAATAGCAATCAGCCCCAGCATTTT. The variable domain in full, completed from reference TRBV7-2 and TRBJ1-5, reads GAGVSQSPSNKVTEKGKDVELRCDPISGHTALYWYRQSLGQGLEFLIYFQGNSAPDKSGLPSDRFSAERTGGSVSTLTIQRTQQEDSAVYLCASSSDNSNQPQHFGDGTRLSIL.

This sequence joins TRBV7-8 and TRBJ2-7; D is perhaps TRBD2 (5 bases). Trimming pared 6 bases from V and 5 bases from J, leaving 23 bases between. There are 16 residues in the CDR3. Germline lookup yields CDR1 SGHVS and CDR2 FQNEAQ. CDR3 protein: CASSRNPGTRQNEQYF. CDR3 bases: TGTGCCAGCAGTCGGAACCCGGGAACCCGTCAGAACGAGCAGTACTTC. The full variable domain, in which reference TRBV7-8 and TRBJ2-7 provide the parts outside the CDR3, is GAGVSQSPRYKVAKRGQDVALRCDPISGHVSLFWYQQALGQGPEFLTYFQNEAQLDKSGLPSDRFFAERPEGSVSTLKIQRTQQEDSAVYLCASSRNPGTRQNEQYFGPGTRLTVT.

The V gene is TRBV4-1, the J gene TRBJ1-1; D call uncertain. Germline lookup yields CDR1 MGHRA and CDR2 YSYEKL. The length of the CDR3 is 14 residues. V lost 1 base, J lost 2 bases, and 8 bases lay in between. As DNA, the CDR3 is TGCGCCAGCAGCCAAGGGTGGGGTAACACTGAAGCTTTCTTT. Protein sequence: CASSQGWGNTEAFF.